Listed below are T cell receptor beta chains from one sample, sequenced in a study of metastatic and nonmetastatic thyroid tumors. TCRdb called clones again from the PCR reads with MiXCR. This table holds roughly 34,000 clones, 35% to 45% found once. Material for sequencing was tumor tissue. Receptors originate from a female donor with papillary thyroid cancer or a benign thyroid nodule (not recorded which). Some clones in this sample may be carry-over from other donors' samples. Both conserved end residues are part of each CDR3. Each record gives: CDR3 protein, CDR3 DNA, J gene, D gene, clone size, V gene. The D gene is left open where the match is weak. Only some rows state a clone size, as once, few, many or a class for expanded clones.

CDR3: CASSLIVGTYNEQFF
DNA: TGTGCCAGTAGCCTCATAGTCGGGACCTACAATGAGCAGTTCTTC
J: TRBJ2-1
D: .
size: .
V: TRBV19

CDR3: CASSQESGNTGELFF
DNA: TGCGCCAGCAGCCAAGAAAGCGGCAACACCGGGGAGCTGTTTTTT
J: TRBJ2-2
D: .
size: once
V: TRBV4-3

CDR3: CAWSVLPRRANEKLFF
DNA: TGTGCCTGGAGTGTACTGCCCCGACGGGCAAATGAAAAACTGTTTTTT
J: TRBJ1-4
D: .
size: .
V: TRBV30

CDR3: CASSREGPGYGYTF
DNA: TGCGCCAGCAGCCGAGAGGGGCCCGGCTATGGCTACACCTTC
J: TRBJ1-2
D: .
size: .
V: TRBV4-1

CDR3: CASSFGLTDTQYF
DNA: TGTGCCAGCAGCTTCGGCCTCACAGATACGCAGTATTTT
J: TRBJ2-3
D: .
size: few
V: TRBV7-2

CDR3: CASSLYLRAQETQYF
DNA: TGTGCCAGCAGCTTATATCTCAGGGCCCAAGAGACCCAGTACTTC
J: TRBJ2-5
D: .
size: .
V: TRBV7-8

CDR3: CASSARQASSYNEQFF
DNA: TGCGCCAGCAGCGCCCGACAGGCGAGCTCCTACAATGAGCAGTTCTTC
J: TRBJ2-1
D: .
size: few
V: TRBV5-1

CDR3: CASSYSQGDYGYTF
DNA: TGTGCCAGTAGTTACTCACAGGGGGACTATGGCTACACCTTC
J: TRBJ1-2
D: TRBD1
size: .
V: TRBV19

CDR3: CSASYQSETEAFF
DNA: TGCAGTGCTAGTTATCAGAGCGAGACTGAAGCTTTCTTT
J: TRBJ1-1
D: .
size: .
V: TRBV20-1

CDR3: CASSRQGLGETQYF
DNA: TGTGCCAGCAGCCGACAGGGACTCGGGGAGACCCAGTACTTC
J: TRBJ2-5
D: .
size: .
V: TRBV9